Each of the 16 T cell receptor beta chains below was sequenced from the same sample in a study of T cell responses to AZD1222 COVID-19 vaccine. Here immunoSEQ multiplex PCR was the method, and the copy in TCRdb shows in-frame clones only, minus some. The sample consists of 150,000 to 200,000 clones, about nine tenths of them appearing once. Sample: peripheral blood, taken on day 0 of AZD1222 vaccination. These receptors all come from an adult in good health.

The chain employs TRBV27 and TRBJ1-4; no clear D gene. Trimming left V 3 bases short and J 3 bases short, with 8 bases between. The germline CDR1 and CDR2 sequences are MNHEY and SMNVEV (reference sequence). The CDR3 runs 14 residues. For the CDR3, the DNA is TGTGCCAGCAGTTTTCAAGGGCCTAATGAAAAACTGTTTTTT. It specifies CASSFQGPNEKLFF.

This rearrangement joins TRBV4-1 to TRBJ2-7; weak D call: TRBD1 (5 bases). The CDR3 runs 16 residues. V lost 0 bases, J lost 2 bases, and 14 bases lay in between. Per germline, CDR1 MGHRA and CDR2 YSYEKL. CDR3 coding DNA: TGCGCCAGCAGCCAAGATACGGCCGCACAGGCCTACGAGCAGTACTTC. It yields the protein CASSQDTAAQAYEQYF.

The gene calls are TRBV15 and TRBJ2-2, with D possibly being TRBD2 (5 bases). The CDR3 is 14 residues long. Trimming pared 8 bases from V and 0 bases from J, leaving 10 bases between. Germline CDR1 is LNHNV and CDR2 is YYDKDF (reference sequence). The CDR3 DNA is TGTGCCACCCCGGGATACGCGAACACCGGGGAGCTGTTTTTT. This translates into CATPGYANTGELFF. Looking up the rest from reference TRBV15 and TRBJ2-2 gives the full variable domain: DAMVIQNPRYQVTQFGKPVTLSCSQTLNHNVMYWYQQKSSQAPKLLFHYYDKDFNNEADTPDNFQSRRPNTSFCFLDIRSPGLGDTAMYLCATPGYANTGELFFGEGSRLTVL.

The V gene is TRBV6-2 or TRBV6-3, the J gene TRBJ1-1, with a weak D call TRBD1 (5 bases). This CDR3 is built from 16 residues. CDR1 is MNHEY, CDR2 SVGEGT, per germline. V was shortened by 5 bases and J by 0 bases, with 16 bases between the two germline ends. CDR3 coding DNA: TGTGCCAGCAGTCTCCCCTCGGGACGGGTGAACACTGAAGCTTTCTTT. It specifies CASSLPSGRVNTEAFF.

This clone was observed a few times. The chain is built from TRBV4-3 and TRBJ1-3; D may be TRBD1 (5 bases). V was trimmed by 3 bases and J by 1 base, leaving 13 bases between them. Germline V gene lookup returns CDR1 LGHNA and CDR2 YSLEER. CDR3 size: 16 residues. The CDR3 region is CASSQTLDSSGNTIYF. Here the CDR3 DNA reads TGCGCCAGCAGCCAGACCCTTGACAGTTCTGGAAACACCATATATTTT.

The chain joins TRBV24-1 to TRBJ1-2; possible D gene TRBD1, 6 bases. The germline gives CDR1 KGHDR, CDR2 SFDVKD. Trimming shortened V by 4 bases and J by 1 base, and 9 bases separated the two germline ends. This CDR3 is 14 amino acids long. CDR3 sequence: CATSDAGVNYGYTF. The CDR3 DNA reads TGTGCCACCAGTGACGCAGGGGTTAACTATGGCTACACCTTC.

The genes are TRBV7-3 and TRBJ1-6, with D perhaps matching TRBD1 (6 bases). Trimming removed 2 bases from V and 7 bases from J, with 12 bases in between. CDR1 SGHTA and CDR2 FQGTGA come from the germline V gene. The CDR3 is 15 amino acids. CDR3 protein: CASSLVGGENSPLHF. DNA for the CDR3: TGTGCCAGCAGCTTAGTGGGGGGCGAGAATTCACCCCTCCACTTT.

About this clone itself: Other nucleotide sequences in the sample specify the same CDR3. This chain connects TRBV28 to TRBJ1-3; D is unclear. Germline CDR1 and CDR2: MDHEN and SYDVKM. The CDR3 is 14 amino acids. The ends were cut back, 5 bases at V and 0 bases at J, with 8 bases in the middle. CDR3 region: CASSLHVSGNTIYF. The CDR3 DNA reads as TGTGCCAGCAGTCTACACGTCTCTGGAAACACCATATATTTT. Together with reference TRBV28 and TRBJ1-3, the CDR3 gives the full variable domain: DVKVTQSSRYLVKRTGEKVFLECVQDMDHENMFWYRQDPGLGLRLIYFSYDVKMKEKGDIPEGYSVSREKKERFSLILESASTNQTSMYLCASSLHVSGNTIYFGEGSWLTVV.

This clone was detected a few times. The V gene is TRBV5-1, the J gene TRBJ1-1; D unclear. The V end was cut by 3 bases, the J end by 3 bases, with 12 bases between. From germline, CDR1 is SGHRS and CDR2 YFSETQ. CDR3 length equals 14 residues. CDR3 region: CASSSEVGYTEAFF. CDR3 in DNA: TGCGCCAGCAGCTCCGAGGTAGGGTACACTGAAGCTTTCTTT.

This clone was counted once. This chain uses TRBV7-2 with TRBJ1-1; 8 nucleotides match TRBD1. Germline V lookup: CDR1 SGHTA, CDR2 FQGNSA. Trimming at V came to 1 base and at J to 5 bases, leaving 9 bases not matched to a gene. The CDR3 has 16 residues. As DNA, the CDR3 is TGTGCCAGCAGCTTAGTGGCAGGGGGCAGTGGGACTGAAGCTTTCTTT. Protein product: CASSLVAGGSGTEAFF.

The V gene is TRBV7-9, the J gene TRBJ1-4; D remains ambiguous. Germline V gives CDR1 SEHNR, CDR2 FQNEAQ (reference sequence). V was trimmed by 2 bases and J by 0 bases, leaving 10 bases between them. The CDR3 sequence is 16 residues long. The CDR3 sequence: CASSLLTAATNEKLFF. The CDR3 bases are TGTGCCAGCAGCTTACTCACGGCTGCAACTAATGAAAAACTGTTTTTT. Supplemented by reference TRBV7-9 and TRBJ1-4, the full variable domain reads DTGVSQNPRHKITKRGQNVTFRCDPISEHNRLYWYRQTLGQGPEFLTYFQNEAQLEKSRLLSDRFSAERPKGSFSTLEIQRTEQGDSAMYLCASSLLTAATNEKLFFGSGTQLSVL.

This clone showed up just once. The chain uses TRBV4-2 and TRBJ2-3; 7 positions match TRBD2. Germline V CDR1 and CDR2: LGHNA, YNFKEQ. V was pared by 1 base and J by 5 bases, with 6 bases of the junction left unmatched. This CDR3 is 15 amino acids long. CDR3 in DNA: TGTGCCAGCAGCCAAGTAAGCGGGGAAAGAGATACGCAGTATTTT. Encoded protein: CASSQVSGERDTQYF.

This clone was observed once. This chain connects TRBV30 to TRBJ2-2; tentative D call: TRBD1 (6 bases). V gave up 3 bases and J gave up 1 base, with 6 bases separating them. Germline-derived CDR1 and CDR2 are GTSNPN and SVGIG (reference sequence). The CDR3 runs to 13 residues. This CDR3 reads CAWRGQNTGELFF. DNA of the CDR3: TGTGCCTGGAGGGGACAGAACACCGGGGAGCTGTTTTTT.

The chain combines TRBV29-1 with TRBJ2-5; no reliable D call. The CDR3 covers 10 residues. The ends were cut back, 4 bases at V and 4 bases at J, with 4 bases in the middle. CDR1 and CDR2 from the germline V gene are SQVTM and ANQGSEA. The CDR3 bases are TGCAGCGTTGTTTCAGAGACCCAGTACTTC. Protein product: CSVVSETQYF.

The J gene is TRBJ2-7, the V gene TRBV13, with D unresolved. Trimming removed 3 bases from V and 7 bases from J, with 16 bases in between. The CDR3 has 14 amino acids. Germline CDR1 PRHDT, CDR2 FYEKMQ (reference sequence). CDR3 region: CASSFGSTRWEQYF. CDR3 sequence (DNA): TGTGCCAGCAGCTTTGGTTCGACGCGATGGGAGCAGTACTTC. Supplemented by reference TRBV13 and TRBJ2-7, the full variable domain reads AAGVIQSPRHLIKEKRETATLKCYPIPRHDTVYWYQQGPGQDPQFLISFYEKMQSDKGSIPDRFSAQQFSDYHSELNMSSLELGDSALYFCASSFGSTRWEQYFGPGTRLTVT.

The chain couples TRBV28 to TRBJ1-5; D not resolved. This CDR3 is 13 amino acids long. Deletions cut 3 bases from V and 4 bases from J, with 7 bases between. From germline, CDR1 is MDHEN and CDR2 SYDVKM. CDR3 in DNA: TGTGCCAGCAGTTTGGCACCGAATCAGCCCCAGCATTTT. Translation: CASSLAPNQPQHF.